The clone carrying this T cell receptor beta chain was counted once. Isolated RNA was reverse transcribed in full, so expressed TCRB transcripts were sequenced. Each sample of naive, central memory or regulatory T cells had, on average, roughly 3.6 million reads. Libraries were prepared by immunoSEQ multiplex PCR; TCRdb keeps only in-frame clonotypes and omits some of them. This sample yields 60,000 to 75,000 clones, of which approximately 59% are seen a single time; around 2.2% belongs to the top ten. V dropped 7 bases and J dropped 3; count of bases not matched to a gene: 11. The CDR3 covers 15 residues. Germline-derived CDR1 and CDR2 are MNHNS and SASEGT. This entry is derived from a study of beta chain features in type 1 diabetes.

The chain has TRBV6-1 and TRBJ2-7; 8 nucleotides agree with TRBD2. The source of this sequence is a woman under 30 in good health. The sequenced sample consisted of Tregs from blood. CDR3 sequence (DNA): TGTGCCAGCACCCCGGGGGGGCAATTTTTCTACGAGCAGTACTTC. Protein sequence: CASTPGGQFFYEQYF.